Listed below are T cell receptor beta chains from one sample, sequenced in a study of cytomegalovirus exposure and HLA in healthy donors. The method was immunoSEQ multiplex PCR; TCRdb's version includes in-frame clones alone and lacks a portion of them. The table records about 130,000 clones, about 74% of them present only once. Sequencing used PBMCs. These receptors originate from a woman in her 50s in good health and CMV-seropositive. Both conserved end residues are part of each CDR3. The D gene is left open where the match is weak. Size is omitted from some rows. Given values are once, few, many or a class for expanded clones.

J gene: TRBJ2-3; V gene: TRBV28; clone size: .; D gene: .; CDR3 DNA: TGTGCCAGCAGTACCCATTGGCGGGATAAGAAAACAGATACGCAGTATTTT; CDR3 protein: CASSTHWRDKKTDTQYF
J gene: TRBJ2-5; V gene: TRBV5-6; clone size: .; D gene: TRBD2; CDR3 DNA: TGTGCCAGCAGCTTCATTGAGACTAGCGGGCAAGAGACCCAGTACTTC; CDR3 protein: CASSFIETSGQETQYF
J gene: TRBJ1-2; V gene: TRBV7-2; clone size: .; D gene: .; CDR3 DNA: TGTGCCAGCAGTGCAGTCAAGGGAGGGCATGGCTACACCTTC; CDR3 protein: CASSAVKGGHGYTF
J gene: TRBJ2-7; V gene: TRBV5-6; clone size: .; D gene: .; CDR3 DNA: TGTGCCAGCAGCTTGGCCGGACAGCGCGAGCAGTACTTC; CDR3 protein: CASSLAGQREQYF
J gene: TRBJ2-7; V gene: TRBV6-5; clone size: .; D gene: TRBD2; CDR3 DNA: TGTGCCAGCCGACGAGGGACTAGCGACTCCTACGAGCAGTACTTC; CDR3 protein: CASRRGTSDSYEQYF
J gene: TRBJ1-5; V gene: TRBV19; clone size: .; D gene: .; CDR3 DNA: TGTGCCAGTAGTATCGAGGGTATCCAGCCCCAGCATTTT; CDR3 protein: CASSIEGIQPQHF
J gene: TRBJ1-6; V gene: TRBV11-2; clone size: .; D gene: TRBD1; CDR3 DNA: TGTGCCAGCAGCTTAGCGGGGACAGGGCTCAATTCACCCCTCCACTTT; CDR3 protein: CASSLAGTGLNSPLHF
J gene: TRBJ2-1; V gene: TRBV4-2; clone size: once; D gene: TRBD2; CDR3 DNA: TGTGCCAGCAGCCAAGATCGGGGGGGCCAGAGCAATGAGCAGTTCTTC; CDR3 protein: CASSQDRGGQSNEQFF
J gene: TRBJ1-1; V gene: TRBV19; clone size: few; D gene: .; CDR3 DNA: TGTGCCAGTAGCCCGACGGACCGGGATGAAGCTTTCTTT; CDR3 protein: CASSPTDRDEAFF
J gene: TRBJ2-5; V gene: TRBV4-1; clone size: .; D gene: .; CDR3 DNA: TGCGCCAGCAGCCATCCGAGCATGAAAGAGACCCAGTACTTC; CDR3 protein: CASSHPSMKETQYF
J gene: TRBJ1-5; V gene: TRBV6-5; clone size: .; D gene: .; CDR3 DNA: TGTGCCAGCAGTGGACAGATGTTTTTGCCCCAGCATTTT; CDR3 protein: CASSGQMFLPQHF
J gene: TRBJ2-6; V gene: TRBV27; clone size: .; D gene: TRBD2; CDR3 DNA: TGTGCCAGCAGTTTCGGACTAGCGGGGGGTATCTCTGGGGCCAACGTCCTGACTTTC; CDR3 protein: CASSFGLAGGISGANVLTF
J gene: TRBJ1-2; V gene: TRBV2; clone size: few; D gene: .; CDR3 DNA: TGTGCCAGCAGTGGGACGCGAACGGGATTCGGGGGCTACACCTTC; CDR3 protein: CASSGTRTGFGGYTF
J gene: TRBJ1-4; V gene: TRBV6-5; clone size: few; D gene: TRBD1; CDR3 DNA: TGTGCCAGCAGTCGGAGACAGGGCCGGGAAAAACTGTTTTTT; CDR3 protein: CASSRRQGREKLFF
J gene: TRBJ2-1; V gene: TRBV11-2; clone size: .; D gene: .; CDR3 DNA: TGTGCCAGCAGCTTAGATTCGCTAGCGAGGAATGAGCAGTTCTTC; CDR3 protein: CASSLDSLARNEQFF
J gene: TRBJ1-3; V gene: TRBV18; clone size: .; D gene: .; CDR3 DNA: TGTGCCAGCTCACCACCGGTGCAGGGAAACACCATATATTTT; CDR3 protein: CASSPPVQGNTIYF
J gene: TRBJ1-1; V gene: TRBV6-5; clone size: .; D gene: .; CDR3 DNA: TGTGCCAGCAGTTTCACCGGGACACCAGAAGCTTTCTTT; CDR3 protein: CASSFTGTPEAFF
J gene: TRBJ2-4; V gene: TRBV19; clone size: .; D gene: .; CDR3 DNA: TGTGCCAGTAGTATTGAGGGGGGGAACATTCAGTACTTC; CDR3 protein: CASSIEGGNIQYF
J gene: TRBJ1-3; V gene: TRBV9; clone size: once; D gene: TRBD1; CDR3 DNA: TGTGCCAGCAGCGAGCAGACAGGGGTCTCTGGAAACACCATATATTTT; CDR3 protein: CASSEQTGVSGNTIYF
J gene: TRBJ2-1; V gene: TRBV28; clone size: .; D gene: .; CDR3 DNA: TGTGCCAGCAGTTTCCTTAGGGGTGAGCAGTTCTTC; CDR3 protein: CASSFLRGEQFF
J gene: TRBJ2-3; V gene: TRBV7-2; clone size: once; D gene: TRBD1; CDR3 DNA: TGTGCCAGCAGCTCCACCGGGACAGGGACAGATACGCAGTATTTT; CDR3 protein: CASSSTGTGTDTQYF
J gene: TRBJ1-6; V gene: TRBV28; clone size: .; D gene: .; CDR3 DNA: TGTGCCAGCAGTTTAAGTACAGGGAACTCCTATAATTCACCCCTCCACTTT; CDR3 protein: CASSLSTGNSYNSPLHF
J gene: TRBJ1-5; V gene: TRBV25-1; clone size: .; D gene: .; CDR3 DNA: TGTGCCAGCAGTGCCCCAGGTAGCAATCAGCCCCAGCATTTT; CDR3 protein: CASSAPGSNQPQHF
J gene: TRBJ1-2; V gene: TRBV18; clone size: .; D gene: TRBD1; CDR3 DNA: TGTGCCAGCTCACCGACAGGACAGGGGCACTATGGCTACACCTTC; CDR3 protein: CASSPTGQGHYGYTF
J gene: TRBJ1-2; V gene: TRBV7-3; clone size: .; D gene: .; CDR3 DNA: TGTGCCAGCAGCCCCCAATCAGGGGCAGATGGCTACACCTTC; CDR3 protein: CASSPQSGADGYTF
J gene: TRBJ2-7; V gene: TRBV2; clone size: once; D gene: .; CDR3 DNA: TGTGCCCCCCCTGGTTCGGGCATTGGATCAGGGTACTACGAGCAGTACTTC; CDR3 protein: CAPPGSGIGSGYYEQYF
J gene: TRBJ1-2; V gene: TRBV30; clone size: .; D gene: .; CDR3 DNA: TGTGCCTGGAGTGTACTGAGGGGGTATGGCTACACCTTC; CDR3 protein: CAWSVLRGYGYTF
J gene: TRBJ2-5; V gene: TRBV7-2; clone size: .; D gene: TRBD2; CDR3 DNA: TGTGCCAGCAGCTTAGCGGGACTAGCGGGGTCCGGTGAGACCCAGTACTTC; CDR3 protein: CASSLAGLAGSGETQYF
J gene: TRBJ2-7; V gene: TRBV6-4; clone size: .; D gene: TRBD2; CDR3 DNA: TGTGCCAGCAGAGGGCGGGGGGTAAACGAGCAGTACTTC; CDR3 protein: CASRGRGVNEQYF
J gene: TRBJ1-2; V gene: TRBV6-1; clone size: .; D gene: .; CDR3 DNA: TGTGCCAGCAGTGAGGGGGCGCATGGCTACACCTTC; CDR3 protein: CASSEGAHGYTF
J gene: TRBJ2-7; V gene: TRBV29-1; clone size: .; D gene: TRBD1; CDR3 DNA: TGCAGCGTAGGATCGGACAGGGGATCGGGTGAGCAGTACTTC; CDR3 protein: CSVGSDRGSGEQYF
J gene: TRBJ1-6; V gene: TRBV4-2; clone size: .; D gene: TRBD1; CDR3 DNA: TGTGCCAGCAGCCAAGTTGTAGGGACAGGGGATTCACCCCTCCACTTT; CDR3 protein: CASSQVVGTGDSPLHF
J gene: TRBJ2-7; V gene: TRBV7-9; clone size: .; D gene: .; CDR3 DNA: TGTTCCAGCAGCTTAGACAGCTACGAGCAGTACTTC; CDR3 protein: CSSSLDSYEQYF
J gene: TRBJ1-5; V gene: TRBV7-3; clone size: .; D gene: .; CDR3 DNA: TGTGCCAGCAGCTTAACTGGAGGGGTTAATCAGCCCCAGCATTTT; CDR3 protein: CASSLTGGVNQPQHF
J gene: TRBJ2-2; V gene: TRBV7-8; clone size: .; D gene: TRBD2; CDR3 DNA: TGTGCCAGCAGCGTTACCCAAGGACTAGCGGGGGGCCACGGGGAGCTGTTTTTT; CDR3 protein: CASSVTQGLAGGHGELFF
J gene: TRBJ2-1; V gene: TRBV28; clone size: .; D gene: TRBD1; CDR3 DNA: TGTGCCAGCAGTACACGACAGGGAAACTACAATGAGCAGTTCTTC; CDR3 protein: CASSTRQGNYNEQFF
J gene: TRBJ2-5; V gene: TRBV11-2; clone size: once; D gene: .; CDR3 DNA: TGTGCCAGCAGCTTAGGTGGGCTTCCCCCTCAAGAGACCCAGTACTTC; CDR3 protein: CASSLGGLPPQETQYF
J gene: TRBJ2-7; V gene: TRBV2; clone size: .; D gene: TRBD1; CDR3 DNA: TGTGCCAGCAGTGAAGCGCAATCCGGACAGGTCCACGAGCAGTACTTC; CDR3 protein: CASSEAQSGQVHEQYF
J gene: TRBJ2-2; V gene: TRBV18; clone size: .; D gene: TRBD2; CDR3 DNA: TGTGCCAGCTCACCGACTAGCGGGGGAACCGGGGAGCTGTTTTTT; CDR3 protein: CASSPTSGGTGELFF
J gene: TRBJ1-4; V gene: TRBV5-4; clone size: .; D gene: TRBD1; CDR3 DNA: TGTGCCAGCAGCTCCGGGACAGGGGGACTTGAAAAACTGTTTTTT; CDR3 protein: CASSSGTGGLEKLFF
J gene: TRBJ1-2; V gene: TRBV4-2; clone size: few; D gene: .; CDR3 DNA: TGTGCCAGCAGCCAAGGTCCAGGGGAATACTATGGCTACACCTTC; CDR3 protein: CASSQGPGEYYGYTF
J gene: TRBJ2-1; V gene: TRBV9; clone size: few; D gene: TRBD2; CDR3 DNA: TGTGCCAGCAGCCCTGGACTAGCGCCGAACAATGAGCAGTTCTTC; CDR3 protein: CASSPGLAPNNEQFF
J gene: TRBJ2-3; V gene: TRBV11-2; clone size: .; D gene: .; CDR3 DNA: TGTGCCAGCAGCTCCGTCGGGGTAAATACGCAGTATTTT; CDR3 protein: CASSSVGVNTQYF
J gene: TRBJ2-7; V gene: TRBV9; clone size: .; D gene: .; CDR3 DNA: TGTGCCAGCAGCCCCCGGTTGTTGAGGGACGAGCAGTACTTC; CDR3 protein: CASSPRLLRDEQYF
J gene: TRBJ2-3; V gene: TRBV6-1; clone size: .; D gene: TRBD1; CDR3 DNA: TGTGCCAGCAGGAGACAGGGGGCTGACACGCAGTATTTT; CDR3 protein: CASRRQGADTQYF
J gene: TRBJ1-2; V gene: TRBV10-3; clone size: .; D gene: .; CDR3 DNA: TGTGCCATCAGTGAGAGAGGCTATGGCTACACCTTC; CDR3 protein: CAISERGYGYTF
J gene: TRBJ2-1; V gene: TRBV14; clone size: .; D gene: TRBD2; CDR3 DNA: TGTGCCAGCAGCGCCTTGGGGGGGTCCTACAATGAGCAGTTCTTC; CDR3 protein: CASSALGGSYNEQFF
J gene: TRBJ1-5; V gene: TRBV7-9; clone size: many; D gene: TRBD1; CDR3 DNA: TGTGCCAGCAGCTTAGGGCTTTGGCAGGGGGGAAATCAGCCCCAGCATTTT; CDR3 protein: CASSLGLWQGGNQPQHF
J gene: TRBJ1-3; V gene: TRBV4-1; clone size: .; D gene: .; CDR3 DNA: TGCGCCAGCAGCCAAGGGCTCCGAACTGGAAACACCATATATTTT; CDR3 protein: CASSQGLRTGNTIYF
J gene: TRBJ1-6; V gene: TRBV19; clone size: .; D gene: .; CDR3 DNA: TGTGCCAGTAGTATAACAGGGAATTCACCCCTCCACTTT; CDR3 protein: CASSITGNSPLHF
J gene: TRBJ1-6; V gene: TRBV6-5; clone size: .; D gene: .; CDR3 DNA: TGTGCCAGCAGTTACTCGGGGACTATAAATTCACCCCTCCACTTT; CDR3 protein: CASSYSGTINSPLHF
J gene: TRBJ2-7; V gene: TRBV7-9; clone size: .; D gene: .; CDR3 DNA: TGTGCCAGCAGCTTAGACGGGGGTGGCGCCTCCTACGAGCAGTACTTC; CDR3 protein: CASSLDGGGASYEQYF
J gene: TRBJ2-3; V gene: TRBV29-1; clone size: .; D gene: .; CDR3 DNA: TGCAGCGTTGAGGGCCCAGGAGGGACGCAGTATTTT; CDR3 protein: CSVEGPGGTQYF
J gene: TRBJ1-4; V gene: TRBV11-2; clone size: .; D gene: .; CDR3 DNA: TGTGCCAGCAGCCCCCCGGGGGGTGAAAAACTGTTTTTT; CDR3 protein: CASSPPGGEKLFF
J gene: TRBJ2-7; V gene: TRBV18; clone size: few; D gene: .; CDR3 DNA: TGTGCCAGCTCAACGGGCAGACAGGGAAGGACTACATACGAGCAGTACTTC; CDR3 protein: CASSTGRQGRTTYEQYF
J gene: TRBJ2-7; V gene: TRBV5-4; clone size: .; D gene: TRBD1; CDR3 DNA: TGTGCCAGCAGCCTTGGGTCGAGGGGGCAGGAGCAGTACTTC; CDR3 protein: CASSLGSRGQEQYF
J gene: TRBJ2-7; V gene: TRBV6-5; clone size: .; D gene: .; CDR3 DNA: TGTGCCAGCAGGAGACACTCCGAGCAGTACTTC; CDR3 protein: CASRRHSEQYF
J gene: TRBJ2-5; V gene: TRBV6-5; clone size: .; D gene: .; CDR3 DNA: TGTGCCAGCAGTTACTCGGCGGGGTCCCTCCCAGAGACCCAGTACTTC; CDR3 protein: CASSYSAGSLPETQYF
J gene: TRBJ2-5; V gene: TRBV29-1; clone size: .; D gene: .; CDR3 DNA: TGCAGCGTTCGGGAGTACCAAGAGACCCAGTACTTC; CDR3 protein: CSVREYQETQYF